Following are 20 T cell receptor beta chains from one sample sequenced in a study of monozygotic twins with cystic fibrosis. Data came from immunoSEQ multiplex PCR; TCRdb stores just in-frame clones and leaves some out. The table records around 8,800 clones, 90% to 95% of them present only once. The sequenced sample was blood. The receptor source for this set is a boy under 10 years old with cystic fibrosis.

J is TRBJ2-1 and V is TRBV4-3; 8 bases are shared with TRBD2. The CDR3 runs 17 residues. V shed 2 bases and J 2 bases; nucleotides not matched to a gene: 8. The germline CDR1 and CDR2 sequences are LGHNA and YSLEER. The CDR3 DNA reads TGCGCCAGCAGCCAAATGTTGGCGGGGGGTACCTACAATGAGCAGTTCTTC. Translated, it gives CASSQMLAGGTYNEQFF.

V gene TRBV18 combines with J gene TRBJ2-3; D remains ambiguous. Per the germline V gene, CDR1 is KGHSH and CDR2 is LQKENI. V was trimmed by 3 bases and J by 0 bases, leaving 10 bases between them. This CDR3 comprises 15 residues. The CDR3 region is CASSPGFSSTDTQYF. The CDR3 DNA reads as TGTGCCAGCTCACCCGGTTTTTCTAGCACAGATACGCAGTATTTT.

In this sample, this clone turned up a few times. The gene calls are TRBV6-5 and TRBJ1-3; a weak D match, TRBD1 (5 bases). V was cut by 0 bases and J by 0 bases, with 6 bases left in between. Germline V gene lookup returns CDR1 MNHEY and CDR2 SVGAGI. This CDR3 spans 15 amino acids. In DNA, the CDR3 is TGTGCCAGCAGTTACTCAGACAGCTCTGGAAACACCATATATTTT. It specifies CASSYSDSSGNTIYF.

The chain couples TRBV14 to TRBJ1-1; D is possibly TRBD1 (5 bases). CDR3 size: 14 residues. The germline CDR1 and CDR2 sequences are SGHDN and FVKESK. Trimming pared 4 bases from V and 5 bases from J, leaving 14 bases between. The CDR3 here is CASSPRPWGTEAFF. The CDR3 nucleotides read TGTGCCAGCAGCCCTCGACCCTGGGGGACTGAAGCTTTCTTT.

The CDR3 nucleotides are TGTGCCACCAGCAGAGATAAAACTACTCGTGGGAACTATGGCTACACCTTC. Amino acid sequence: CATSRDKTTRGNYGYTF. J is TRBJ1-2 and V is TRBV15; D remains unclear. V shed 0 bases and J shed 2 bases, with 16 bases lying between them. The CDR3 loop spans 17 amino acids. Germline CDR1 and CDR2: LNHNV and YYDKDF (reference sequence).

The V call is TRBV5-4, the J call TRBJ1-2; tentative D call: TRBD1 (6 bases). This CDR3 is built from 15 residues. Germline V CDR1 and CDR2: SGHNT, YYREEE (reference sequence). The ends were cut back, 4 bases at V and 0 bases at J, with 13 bases in the middle. The CDR3 reads CASSALDRANYGYTF. CDR3 coding DNA: TGTGCCAGCAGCGCACTGGACAGAGCTAACTATGGCTACACCTTC.

This rearrangement joins TRBV2 to TRBJ1-5; 7 nucleotides match TRBD1. The germline V gene encodes CDR1 SNHLY and CDR2 FYNNEI. Trimming removed 6 bases from V and 5 bases from J; junction bases left unmatched: 7. The length of the CDR3 is 14 residues. The CDR3 loop is CASRKGQGDQPQHF. The CDR3 DNA sequence: TGTGCCAGCAGAAAAGGGCAGGGGGATCAGCCCCAGCATTTT.

The genes are TRBV5-1 and TRBJ2-3, with D perhaps TRBD2 (5 bases). CDR3 length equals 16 residues. Between the trimmed V and J ends, which lost 0 bases and 1 base, there was a span of 12 bases. From germline, CDR1 is SGHRS and CDR2 YFSETQ. This CDR3 reads CASSLDSQRGTDTQYF. In DNA form, the CDR3 reads TGCGCCAGCAGCTTGGACTCCCAGAGGGGCACAGATACGCAGTATTTT. The full variable domain, in which reference TRBV5-1 and TRBJ2-3 provide the parts outside the CDR3, is KAGVTQTPRYLIKTRGQQVTLSCSPISGHRSVSWYQQTPGQGLQFLFEYFSETQRNKGNFPGRFSGRQFSNSRSEMNVSTLELGDSALYLCASSLDSQRGTDTQYFGPGTRLTVL.

V gene TRBV18 combines with J gene TRBJ1-1, with D possibly TRBD1 on 5 matching bases. CDR1 and CDR2 from the germline V gene are KGHSH and LQKENI. The CDR3 extends over 16 amino acids. The V end lost 1 base, the J end lost 2 bases, and 14 bases lay between the germline ends. DNA of the CDR3: TGTGCCAGCTCACCACGATCACGGACAAAAAACACTGAAGCTTTCTTT. Translating it yields CASSPRSRTKNTEAFF.

The J gene is TRBJ2-2, the V gene TRBV11-3; D tentatively fits TRBD1 or TRBD2 (5 bases each). CDR1 is SGHNT, CDR2 YENEEA, per germline. This CDR3 spans 15 amino acids. Deletions cut 6 bases from V and 1 base from J, with 12 bases between. CDR3 sequence reads: CASSDGTQNTGELFF. The CDR3 DNA reads TGTGCCAGCAGTGACGGGACCCAGAACACCGGGGAGCTGTTTTTT.

This chain links TRBV2 with TRBJ2-7, with TRBD2 identical over 12 bases. The CDR3 length is 12 residues. Germline CDR1 SNHLY, CDR2 FYNNEI. The DNA of the CDR3 is TGTGCCAGCAGGACCGGACTAGCGGGGCTTCACGTC. Amino acid sequence: CASRTGLAGLHV.

The chain employs TRBV6-5 and TRBJ1-2, with D hard to call. Germline values: CDR1 MNHEY, CDR2 SVGAGI. Trimming cost V 2 bases and J 2 bases, with 6 bases left between them. This CDR3 has 13 amino acids. The CDR3 spells CASSYTTNYGYTF. Here the CDR3 DNA reads TGTGCCAGCAGTTACACCACAAACTATGGCTACACCTTC.

CDR3 amino acids: CAISIGTESYEQYF. DNA for the CDR3: TGTGCCATCTCCATCGGGACAGAGTCCTACGAGCAGTACTTC. The V and J genes are TRBV10-3 and TRBJ2-7; 7 bases map to TRBD1. V lost 8 bases and J lost 1; bases outside the gene matches: 8. Per germline, CDR1 ENHRY and CDR2 SYGVKD. The CDR3 extends over 14 amino acids.

J is TRBJ1-3 and V is TRBV7-9; D is perhaps TRBD1 (6 bases). Germline V gene sequence: CDR1 SEHNR, CDR2 FQNEAQ (reference sequence). There are 14 residues in the CDR3. V dropped 2 bases and J dropped 6 bases, with 11 bases sitting between them. The CDR3 DNA sequence: TGTGCCAGCAGCTTAAGGGACACCGAAAACACCATATATTTT. Translating gives CASSLRDTENTIYF.

Only a few counts were recorded for this clone. The chain has TRBV10-3 and TRBJ1-5; 7 nucleotides align to TRBD1. Germline V gene data show CDR1 as ENHRY and CDR2 as SYGVKD. Unmatched junction bases numbered 8, after V lost 10 bases and J lost 2 bases. This CDR3 has 14 residues. Here the CDR3 DNA reads TGTGCCACCAAATTAGACAGGGGCAATCAGCCCCAGCATTTT. It specifies CATKLDRGNQPQHF.

This chain joins TRBV29-1 and TRBJ2-7; TRBD1 is a possible D gene (6 bases). This CDR3 has 12 amino acids. Trimming took 6 bases from V and 7 from J, leaving 16 bases between them. Germline assignment: CDR1 SQVTM and CDR2 ANQGSEA. The CDR3 sequence is CSVDQGLGEQYF. The DNA for the CDR3 is TGCAGCGTCGATCAGGGGTTGGGGGAGCAGTACTTC.

This chain joins TRBV11-3 and TRBJ2-2; perhaps TRBD2 as D (7 bases). CDR1 and CDR2 from the germline V gene are SGHNT and YENEEA. The length of the CDR3 is 15 residues. Trimming removed 5 bases from V and 3 bases from J, with 13 bases in between. The CDR3 protein is CASSPGGRDTGELFF. The CDR3 bases are TGTGCCAGCAGCCCCGGGGGGCGGGACACCGGGGAGCTGTTTTTT.

The chain carries TRBV6-5 and TRBJ2-1; the D gene is possibly TRBD2 (6 bases). Germline V lookup: CDR1 MNHEY, CDR2 SVGAGI. The CDR3 sequence is 13 residues long. V gave up 6 bases and J gave up 1 base, with 7 bases separating them. The CDR3 reads CASSGTSYNEQFF. The CDR3 region has the DNA TGTGCCAGCAGCGGGACTTCCTACAATGAGCAGTTCTTC.

The V and J genes are TRBV7-2 and TRBJ2-2; D unclear. Trimming took off 4 bases at V and 4 bases at J, with 7 bases between the two ends. Germline CDR1 reads SGHTA; CDR2 reads FQGNSA. The CDR3 extends over 13 amino acids. CDR3 sequence: CASSSWITGELFF. The CDR3 DNA is TGTGCCAGCAGCTCATGGATCACCGGGGAGCTGTTTTTT.

The chain couples TRBV13 to TRBJ2-5; D remains unclear. Germline CDR1 and CDR2: PRHDT and FYEKMQ (reference sequence). With 1 base removed from V and 2 bases from J, the gap between germline ends came to 8 bases. This CDR3 region has 14 residues. This chain's CDR3 is CASSLDFRQETQYF. In DNA, the CDR3 is TGTGCCAGCAGCTTAGATTTCAGACAAGAGACCCAGTACTTC.